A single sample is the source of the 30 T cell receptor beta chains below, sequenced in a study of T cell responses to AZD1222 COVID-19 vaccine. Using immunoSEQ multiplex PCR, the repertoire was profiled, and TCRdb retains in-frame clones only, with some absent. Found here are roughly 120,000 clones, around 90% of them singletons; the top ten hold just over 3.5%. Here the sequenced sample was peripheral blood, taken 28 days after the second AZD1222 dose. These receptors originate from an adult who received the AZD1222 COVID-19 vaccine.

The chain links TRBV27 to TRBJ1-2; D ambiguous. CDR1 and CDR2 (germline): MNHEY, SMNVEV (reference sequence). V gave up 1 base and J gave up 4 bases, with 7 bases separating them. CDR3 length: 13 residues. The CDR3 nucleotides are TGTGCCAGCAGTTTATTAACGGGCTATGGCTACACCTTC. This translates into CASSLLTGYGYTF.

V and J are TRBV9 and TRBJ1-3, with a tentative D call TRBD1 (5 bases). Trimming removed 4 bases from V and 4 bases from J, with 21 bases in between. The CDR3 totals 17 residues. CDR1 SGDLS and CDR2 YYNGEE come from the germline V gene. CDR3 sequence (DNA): TGTGCCAGCAGCACCGGACATCCACCTCCATTGGGAAACACCATATATTTT. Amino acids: CASSTGHPPPLGNTIYF.

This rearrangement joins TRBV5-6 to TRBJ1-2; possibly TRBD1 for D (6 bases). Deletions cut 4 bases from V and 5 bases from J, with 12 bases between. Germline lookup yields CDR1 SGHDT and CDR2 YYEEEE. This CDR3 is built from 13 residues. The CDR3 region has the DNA TGTGCCAGCAGCAACCGGGACAAATATGGCTACACCTTC. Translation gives CASSNRDKYGYTF.

The CDR3 here is CASSFRDRVPNSPLHF. The CDR3 DNA follows: TGTGCCAGCAGCTTCCGGGACAGAGTCCCTAATTCACCCCTCCACTTT. The chain uses TRBV7-9 and TRBJ1-6, with 7 bases lining up with TRBD1. Germline assignment: CDR1 SEHNR and CDR2 FQNEAQ (reference sequence). The CDR3 runs to 16 residues. J lost 6 bases, V lost 3 bases, and 8 bases had no gene match.

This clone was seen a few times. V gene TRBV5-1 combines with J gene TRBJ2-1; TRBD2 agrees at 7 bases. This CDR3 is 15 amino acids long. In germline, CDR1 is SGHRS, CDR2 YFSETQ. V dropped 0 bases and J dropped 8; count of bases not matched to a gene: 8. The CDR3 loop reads CASSLDGGRADEQFF. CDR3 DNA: TGCGCCAGCAGCTTGGATGGGGGGAGGGCCGATGAGCAGTTCTTC.

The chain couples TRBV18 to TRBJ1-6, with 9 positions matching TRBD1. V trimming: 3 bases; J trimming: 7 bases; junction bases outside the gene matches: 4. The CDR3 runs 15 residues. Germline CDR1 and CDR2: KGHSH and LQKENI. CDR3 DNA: TGTGCCAGCTCACCCCAGGACAGGGGAAATTCACCCCTCCACTTT. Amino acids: CASSPQDRGNSPLHF.

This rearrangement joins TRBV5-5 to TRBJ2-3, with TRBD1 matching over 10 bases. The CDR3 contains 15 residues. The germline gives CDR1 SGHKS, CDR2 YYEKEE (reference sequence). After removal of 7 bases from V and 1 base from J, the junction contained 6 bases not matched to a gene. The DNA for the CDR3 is TGTGCCAGCGATGACGGACAGGGGGGCACAGATACGCAGTATTTT. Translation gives CASDDGQGGTDTQYF.

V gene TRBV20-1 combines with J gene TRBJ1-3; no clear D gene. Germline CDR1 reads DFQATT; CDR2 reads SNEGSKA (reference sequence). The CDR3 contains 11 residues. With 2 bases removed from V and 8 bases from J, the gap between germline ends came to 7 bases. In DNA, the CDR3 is TGCAGTGCTAGACCCGGGGACACCATATATTTT. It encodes CSARPGDTIYF.

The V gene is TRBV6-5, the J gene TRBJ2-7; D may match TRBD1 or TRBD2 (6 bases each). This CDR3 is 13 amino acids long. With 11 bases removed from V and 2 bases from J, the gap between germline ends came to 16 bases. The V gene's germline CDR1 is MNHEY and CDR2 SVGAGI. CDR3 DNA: TGTGCCCAGGGTAAGGGGGGAGCCTACGAGCAGTACTTC. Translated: CAQGKGGAYEQYF.

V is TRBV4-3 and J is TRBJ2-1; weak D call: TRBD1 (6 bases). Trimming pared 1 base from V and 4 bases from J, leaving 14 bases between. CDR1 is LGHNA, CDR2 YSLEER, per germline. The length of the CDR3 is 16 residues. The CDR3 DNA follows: TGCGCCAGCAGCCAAGTATCGGGACAACCTTACAATGAGCAGTTCTTC. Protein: CASSQVSGQPYNEQFF.

The CDR3 loop is CASKPPGQGGNEQFF. The CDR3 DNA follows: TGTGCCAGCAAGCCCCCGGGACAGGGGGGAAATGAGCAGTTCTTC. The gene calls are TRBV6-5 and TRBJ2-1, with 11 bases matching TRBD1. Germline assignment: CDR1 MNHEY and CDR2 SVGAGI. The CDR3 covers 15 residues. The V gene end was trimmed by 7 bases and the J gene end by 7 bases; junction bases not matched to a gene: 9.

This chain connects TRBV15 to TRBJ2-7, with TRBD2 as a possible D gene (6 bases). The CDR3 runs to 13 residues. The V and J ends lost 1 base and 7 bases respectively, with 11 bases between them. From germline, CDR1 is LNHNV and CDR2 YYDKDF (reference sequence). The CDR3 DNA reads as TGTGCCACCAGCAGAGGGGGGACTTCTGAGCAGTACTTC. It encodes CATSRGGTSEQYF.

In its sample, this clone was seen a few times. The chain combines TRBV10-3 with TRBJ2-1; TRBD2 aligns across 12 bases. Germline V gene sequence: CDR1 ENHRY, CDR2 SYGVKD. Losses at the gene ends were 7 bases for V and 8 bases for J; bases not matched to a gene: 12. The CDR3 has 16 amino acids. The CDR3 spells CAITPRASGGAYEQFF. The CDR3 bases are TGTGCCATCACTCCCAGAGCTAGCGGGGGGGCCTATGAGCAGTTCTTC.

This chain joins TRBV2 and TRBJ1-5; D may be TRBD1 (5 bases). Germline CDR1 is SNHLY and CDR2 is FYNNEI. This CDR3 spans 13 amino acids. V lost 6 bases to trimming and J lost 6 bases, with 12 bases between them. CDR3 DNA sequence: TGTGCCAGCAGACCCCAGCAGGGTCAGCCCCAGCATTTT. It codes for CASRPQQGQPQHF. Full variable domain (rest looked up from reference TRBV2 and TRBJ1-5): EPEVTQTPSHQVTQMGQEVILRCVPISNHLYFYWYRQILGQKVEFLVSFYNNEISEKSEIFDDQFSVERPDGSNFTLKIRSTKLEDSAMYFCASRPQQGQPQHFGDGTRLSIL.

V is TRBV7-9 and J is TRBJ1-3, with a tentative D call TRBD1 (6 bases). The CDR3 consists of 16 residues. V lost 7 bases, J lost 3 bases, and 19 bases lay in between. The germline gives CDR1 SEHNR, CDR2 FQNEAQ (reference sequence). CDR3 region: CASTILGGLGGNTIYF. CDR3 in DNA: TGTGCCAGCACCATCCTAGGGGGTCTCGGTGGAAACACCATATATTTT.

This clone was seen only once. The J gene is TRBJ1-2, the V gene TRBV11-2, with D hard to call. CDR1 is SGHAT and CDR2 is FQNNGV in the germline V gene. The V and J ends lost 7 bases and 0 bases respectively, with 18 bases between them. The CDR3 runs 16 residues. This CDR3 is CASTAPARPSNYGYTF. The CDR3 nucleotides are TGTGCCAGCACCGCCCCGGCAAGGCCATCTAACTATGGCTACACCTTC. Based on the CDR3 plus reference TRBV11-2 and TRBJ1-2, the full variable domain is EAGVAQSPRYKIIEKRQSVAFWCNPISGHATLYWYQQILGQGPKLLIQFQNNGVVDDSQLPKDRFSAERLKGVDSTLKIQPAKLEDSAVYLCASTAPARPSNYGYTFGSGTRLTVV.

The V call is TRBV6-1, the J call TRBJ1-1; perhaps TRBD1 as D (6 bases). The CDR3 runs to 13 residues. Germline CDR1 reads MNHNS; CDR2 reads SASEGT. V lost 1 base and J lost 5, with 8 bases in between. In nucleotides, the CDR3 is TGTGCCAGCAGTGAAGAGGGGGGAACTGAAGCTTTCTTT. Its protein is CASSEEGGTEAFF.

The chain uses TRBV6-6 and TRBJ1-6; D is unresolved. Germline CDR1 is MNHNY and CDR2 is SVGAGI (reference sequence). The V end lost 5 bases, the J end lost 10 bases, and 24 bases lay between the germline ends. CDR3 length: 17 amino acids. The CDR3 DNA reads TGTGCCAGCAGTCCCCCAAAAGGCGGTTCTAAGGGCTCACCCCTCCACTTT. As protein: CASSPPKGGSKGSPLHF.

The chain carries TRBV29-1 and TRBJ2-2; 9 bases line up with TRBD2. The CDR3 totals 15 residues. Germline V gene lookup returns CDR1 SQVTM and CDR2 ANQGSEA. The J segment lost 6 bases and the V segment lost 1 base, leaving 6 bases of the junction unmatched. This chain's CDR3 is CSVEAQRGAPGELFF. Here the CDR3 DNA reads TGCAGCGTTGAAGCCCAGCGGGGGGCGCCCGGGGAGCTGTTTTTT.

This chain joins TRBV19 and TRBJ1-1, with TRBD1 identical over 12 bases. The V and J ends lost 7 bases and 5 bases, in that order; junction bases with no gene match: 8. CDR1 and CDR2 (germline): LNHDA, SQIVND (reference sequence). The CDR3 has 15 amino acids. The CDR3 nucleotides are TGTGCCAGTACCGACGGGACAGGGGGCGGTACTGAAGCTTTCTTT. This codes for CASTDGTGGGTEAFF.

Written as DNA, the CDR3 is TGTGCCAGTAGTGCGGGGTCGCCGAGCTCCTATAATTCACCCCTCCACTTT. This translates into CASSAGSPSSYNSPLHF. The V call is TRBV19, the J call TRBJ1-6, with unresolved D. CDR1 is LNHDA, CDR2 SQIVND, per germline (reference sequence). The CDR3 is 17 amino acids. The ends were cut back, 5 bases at V and 0 bases at J, with 14 bases in the middle. The whole variable domain, remainder taken from reference TRBV19 and TRBJ1-6, is DGGITQSPKYLFRKEGQNVTLSCEQNLNHDAMYWYRQDPGQGLRLIYYSQIVNDFQKGDIAEGYSVSREKKESFPLTVTSAQKNPTAFYLCASSAGSPSSYNSPLHFGNGTRLTVT.

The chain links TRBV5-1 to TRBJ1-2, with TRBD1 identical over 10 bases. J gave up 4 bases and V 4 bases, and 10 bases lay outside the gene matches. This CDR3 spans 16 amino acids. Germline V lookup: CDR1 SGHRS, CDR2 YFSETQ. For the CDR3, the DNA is TGCGCCAGCAGCGGGGGACAGGGGATTCAAGGCTATGGCTACACCTTC. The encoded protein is CASSGGQGIQGYGYTF.

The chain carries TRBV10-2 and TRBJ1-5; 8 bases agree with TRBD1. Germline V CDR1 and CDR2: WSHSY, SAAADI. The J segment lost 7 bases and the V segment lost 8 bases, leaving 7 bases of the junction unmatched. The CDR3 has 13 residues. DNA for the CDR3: TGCGCCAGCGGGGACAGGTCGGTCCAGCCCCAGCATTTT. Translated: CASGDRSVQPQHF.

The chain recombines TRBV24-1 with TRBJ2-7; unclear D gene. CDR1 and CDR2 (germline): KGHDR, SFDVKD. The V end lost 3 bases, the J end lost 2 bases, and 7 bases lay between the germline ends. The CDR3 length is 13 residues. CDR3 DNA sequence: TGTGCCACCAGTGATAACCAGGCCTACGAGCAGTACTTC. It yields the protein CATSDNQAYEQYF.

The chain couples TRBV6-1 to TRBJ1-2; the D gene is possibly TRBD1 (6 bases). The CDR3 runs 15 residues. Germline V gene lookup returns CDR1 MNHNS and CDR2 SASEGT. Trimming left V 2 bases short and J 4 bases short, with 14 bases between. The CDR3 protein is CASSETGLSTYGYTF. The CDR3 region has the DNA TGTGCCAGCAGTGAAACAGGGCTCTCCACCTATGGCTACACCTTC.

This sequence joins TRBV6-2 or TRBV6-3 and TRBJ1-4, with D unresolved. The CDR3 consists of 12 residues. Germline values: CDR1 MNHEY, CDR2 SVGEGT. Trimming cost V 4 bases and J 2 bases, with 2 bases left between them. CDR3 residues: CASSWTNEKLFF. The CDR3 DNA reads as TGTGCCAGCAGTTGGACTAATGAAAAACTGTTTTTT.

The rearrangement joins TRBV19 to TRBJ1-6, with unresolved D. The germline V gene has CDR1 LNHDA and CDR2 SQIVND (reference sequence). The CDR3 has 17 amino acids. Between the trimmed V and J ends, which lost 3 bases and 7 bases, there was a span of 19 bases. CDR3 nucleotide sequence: TGTGCCAGTAGTATCCCCACGAGACGAGGCAACAATTCACCCCTCCACTTT. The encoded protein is CASSIPTRRGNNSPLHF.

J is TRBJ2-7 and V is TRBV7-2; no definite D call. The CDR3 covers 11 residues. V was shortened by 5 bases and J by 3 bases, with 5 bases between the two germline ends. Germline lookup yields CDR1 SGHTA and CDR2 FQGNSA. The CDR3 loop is CASSTYYEQYF. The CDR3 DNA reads TGTGCCAGCAGCACTTACTACGAGCAGTACTTC.

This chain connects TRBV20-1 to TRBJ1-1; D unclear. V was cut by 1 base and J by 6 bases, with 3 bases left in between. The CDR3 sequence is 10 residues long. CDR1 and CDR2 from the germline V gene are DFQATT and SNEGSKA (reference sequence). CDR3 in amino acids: CSARVSEAFF. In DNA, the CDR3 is TGCAGTGCTAGAGTGTCTGAAGCTTTCTTT.

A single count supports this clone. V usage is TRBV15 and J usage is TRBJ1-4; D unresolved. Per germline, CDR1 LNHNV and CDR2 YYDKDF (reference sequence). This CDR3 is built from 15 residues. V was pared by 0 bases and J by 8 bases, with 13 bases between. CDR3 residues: CATSRDLSSGEKLFF. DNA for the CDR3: TGTGCCACCAGCAGAGATTTAAGCTCGGGAGAAAAACTGTTTTTT.